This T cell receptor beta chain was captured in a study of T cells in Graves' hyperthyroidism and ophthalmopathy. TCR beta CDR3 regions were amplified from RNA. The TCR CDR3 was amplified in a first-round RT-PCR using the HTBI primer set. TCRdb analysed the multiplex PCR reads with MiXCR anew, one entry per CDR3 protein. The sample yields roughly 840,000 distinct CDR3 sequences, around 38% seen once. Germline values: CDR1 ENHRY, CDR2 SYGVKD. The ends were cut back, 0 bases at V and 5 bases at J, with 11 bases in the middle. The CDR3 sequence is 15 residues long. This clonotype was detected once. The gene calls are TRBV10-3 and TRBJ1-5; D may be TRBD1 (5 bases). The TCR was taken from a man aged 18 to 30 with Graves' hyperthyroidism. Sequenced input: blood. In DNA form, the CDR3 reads TGTGCCATCAGTGAGTCTTCTGGGGGTTATCAGCCCCAGCATTTT. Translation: CAISESSGGYQPQHF.